This TCR beta chain was obtained from a study of blood T cells in healthy people across ages. Details on this clonotype: The junction departs from germline at one end; a sequencing error may be responsible.

The germline gives CDR1 SGHAT, CDR2 FQNNGV. There are 15 residues in the CDR3. Samples each yielded at least 5 micrograms of total RNA. Together with a sample-barcoded 5' primer, a J-beta primer mix was included in a second PCR lasting about 7 to 12 cycles. TCRdb analysed the 5' RACE reads with MiXCR anew, one entry per CDR3 protein. The sample has around 900,000 distinct CDR3 sequences; 29% are singletons. The receptor was derived from an elderly woman in good health. The sequencing input was blood. The chain joins TRBV11-2 to TRBJ2-7; TRBD2 agrees at 9 bases. For the CDR3, the DNA is TGTGCCAGCAGCCTAGCGGGGACAATATCCTACGAGCGGTACTTC. This sequence encodes CASSLAGTISYERYF.